These T cell receptor beta chains were read from a single sample in a study of follicular helper T cells after annual influenza vaccination. Profiled with immunoSEQ multiplex PCR; TCRdb holds only in-frame clones, not every one. Of about 9,300 clones in the sample, around nine tenths were seen once. Sample: CXCR5+ CD38- circulating T follicular helper cells from blood, taken on the day of influenza vaccination. These receptors came from an adult who received the influenza vaccine. CDR3s include the opening cysteine and the closing phenylalanine or tryptophan. A D gene is named only where the DNA matches it firmly. Clone size is shown for a subset of rows, as once, few, many or a class of expanded clone.

TRBV10-3	TRBJ2-1	NA	NA	TGTGCCATCAAAGGGGACCCGGGGGATGAGCAGTTCTTC	CAIKGDPGDEQFF
TRBV6-5	TRBJ1-2	NA	NA	TGTGCCAGCAGTTACAGGGCAGGGGATGGCTACACCTTC	CASSYRAGDGYTF
TRBV25-1	TRBJ1-2	TRBD1	NA	TGTGCCAGCAGCTCATTACAACAGGGGCTCCAGGGCTACACCTTC	CASSSLQQGLQGYTF
TRBV10-3	TRBJ1-1	NA	NA	TGTGCCATCAGTGACCCCTCCGGGACTAATGAAGCTTTCTTT	CAISDPSGTNEAFF
TRBV11-2	TRBJ2-6	NA	NA	TGTGCCAGCAGCCAGAGTAGGGCTGGGGCCAACGTCCTGACTTTC	CASSQSRAGANVLTF
TRBV5-5	TRBJ1-6	TRBD1	NA	TGTGCCAGCAGCGAGACAGGGGGCGGAGCACCCCTCCACTTT	CASSETGGGAPLHF
TRBV19	TRBJ2-3	TRBD1	NA	TGTGCCAGTAGTGCTTCCAGGGGGAACGATCAGCCCCAGTATTTT	CASSASRGNDQPQYF
TRBV30	TRBJ1-6	TRBD1	NA	TGTGCCTGGAGCAGGGACAGAACGTCGTTCGGGGCCCTCCACTTT	CAWSRDRTSFGALHF
TRBV15	TRBJ2-6	NA	NA	TGTGCCACCAGCAGAGATTTGCTTCTGGGGGCCGGGGCCAACGTCCTGACTTTC	CATSRDLLLGAGANVLTF
TRBV18	TRBJ1-2	TRBD1	NA	TGTGCCAGCTCACCAGGACAGGGGCCGATCTATGGCTACACCTTC	CASSPGQGPIYGYTF
TRBV19	TRBJ2-3	TRBD2	NA	TGTGCCAGTAGTTTTCTCCTTCGGGGAGGGACAGATACGCAGTATTTT	CASSFLLRGGTDTQYF
TRBV5-4	TRBJ1-2	TRBD1	NA	TGTGCCAGCAGCCCCCCAGGGACAGCAATCTATGGCTACACCTTC	CASSPPGTAIYGYTF
TRBV9	TRBJ1-3	NA	once	TGTGCCAGCAGCGATCAACAGTGGGGCTCTGGAAACACCATATATTTT	CASSDQQWGSGNTIYF
TRBV11-1	TRBJ2-1	NA	NA	TGTGCCAGCAGCTTAGGGCGCGGGGGCCGGTCCTACAATGAGCAGTTCTTC	CASSLGRGGRSYNEQFF
TRBV10-1	TRBJ2-1	NA	NA	TGCGCCTCAGGGACCAACCTCGGGCAGTTCTTC	CASGTNLGQFF
TRBV4-1	TRBJ2-3	NA	NA	TGCGCCAGCAGCCAAGTTTGGACAGCGACTAGCACAGATACGCAGTATTTT	CASSQVWTATSTDTQYF
TRBV30	TRBJ2-7	NA	NA	TGTGCCTGGAGTCCCCTCGTAGGGGCCTACGAGCAGTACTTC	CAWSPLVGAYEQYF
TRBV5-1	TRBJ2-2	TRBD2	NA	TGCGCCAGCTGTCCGGGGAGGGCTGGTTCCGGGGAGCTGTTTTTT	CASCPGRAGSGELFF
TRBV5-3	TRBJ2-7	NA	NA	TGTGCCAGCAGCGAGACTAGTTCCTACGAGCAGTACTTC	CASSETSSYEQYF
TRBV13	TRBJ1-3	TRBD1	NA	TGTGCCAGCAGCTTCCGACAGGGGGGTTCTGGAAACACCATATATTTT	CASSFRQGGSGNTIYF
TRBV7-3	TRBJ2-1	NA	NA	TGTGCCAGCAGCTCCGACTCCTCCTACAATGAGCAGTTCTTC	CASSSDSSYNEQFF
TRBV6-1	TRBJ1-2	TRBD1	NA	TGTGCCAGCAGTGAACTCTTTGACAGGGATGAGAACTATGGCTACACCTTC	CASSELFDRDENYGYTF
TRBV5-1	TRBJ2-5	NA	NA	TGCGCCAGCAGTAACCAACCATCCCAGGGGCAAGAGACCCAGTACTTC	CASSNQPSQGQETQYF
TRBV27	TRBJ1-1	TRBD1	NA	TGTGCCAGCAGCCGCAGGGGGCACACTGAAGCTTTCTTT	CASSRRGHTEAFF
TRBV18	TRBJ1-1	NA	NA	TGTGCCAGCTCAGGCAGCAACAGTGAAGCTTTCTTT	CASSGSNSEAFF
TRBV7-2	TRBJ2-7	TRBD1	NA	TGTGCCAGCAGCCCCCAGACAGGGATCTCCTACGAGCAGTACTTC	CASSPQTGISYEQYF
TRBV6-6	TRBJ1-1	NA	NA	TGTGCCAGCAGTTACCAGGGCGCTATGAACACTGAAGCTTTCTTT	CASSYQGAMNTEAFF
TRBV9	TRBJ1-5	NA	once	TGTGCCAGCAGCGTAGCTACGGGAATTAGCAATCAGCCCCAGCATTTT	CASSVATGISNQPQHF